A single sample gave rise to the 6 T cell receptor beta chains below, sequenced in a study of T cells in localized non-small cell lung cancer. Data came from immunoSEQ multiplex PCR; TCRdb stores just in-frame clones and leaves some out. The sample consists of over a thousand clones, roughly 22% of them appearing once. The source material was normal lung tissue next to the tumor, sampled before any cancer treatment. Receptors originate from a male donor aged 60 or over with stage III squamous cell lung carcinoma.

The chain links TRBV29-1 to TRBJ1-2, with 7 nucleotides matching TRBD1. The CDR3 has 12 amino acids. Germline V gene data show CDR1 as SQVTM and CDR2 as ANQGSEA. The V gene end was trimmed by 6 bases and the J gene end by 6 bases; junction bases not matched to a gene: 7. The CDR3 reads CSVGDSPHGYTF. CDR3 in DNA: TGCAGCGTGGGGGACAGCCCCCATGGCTACACCTTC.

This clone is classed as medium-sized. V is TRBV6-8 and J is TRBJ2-5; no reliable D call. V was shortened by 5 bases and J by 7 bases, with 11 bases between the two germline ends. Per germline, CDR1 MNHGY and CDR2 SAAAGT. CDR3 size: 12 residues. The CDR3 sequence is CASSPRGWTQYF. CDR3 coding DNA: TGTGCCAGCAGTCCCCGCGGATGGACCCAGTACTTC.

This chain joins TRBV6-8 and TRBJ1-1; weak D call: TRBD1 (5 bases). There are 14 residues in the CDR3. Germline CDR1 MNHGY, CDR2 SAAAGT. Trimming took off 4 bases at V and 0 bases at J, with 9 bases between the two ends. The CDR3 DNA reads TGTGCCAGCAGTTTTGGAGGGGTGAACACTGAAGCTTTCTTT. This sequence encodes CASSFGGVNTEAFF.

In this sample, this clone turned up a few times. This chain uses TRBV10-2 with TRBJ1-5; D ambiguous. Trimming pared 3 bases from V and 6 bases from J, leaving 6 bases between. Germline loops: CDR1 WSHSY, CDR2 SAAADI. This CDR3 has 12 residues. CDR3 amino acids: CASSETFQPQHF. DNA for the CDR3: TGCGCCAGCAGTGAAACTTTTCAGCCCCAGCATTTT.

This sequence joins TRBV29-1 and TRBJ1-2; 9 nucleotides agree with TRBD1. Trimming removed 7 bases from V and 0 bases from J; junction bases left unmatched: 6. From germline, CDR1 is SQVTM and CDR2 ANQGSEA. CDR3 length: 14 amino acids. The CDR3 loop reads CSAKQGASNYGYTF. The CDR3 nucleotides are TGCAGCGCCAAACAGGGGGCGTCTAACTATGGCTACACCTTC.

V usage is TRBV6-8 and J usage is TRBJ1-6, with D possibly TRBD1 on 6 matching bases. Germline CDR1 and CDR2: MNHGY and SAAAGT. The V gene lost 0 bases and the J gene lost 4 bases, with 25 bases spanning the gap. The CDR3 runs 21 residues. The CDR3 region has the DNA TGTGCCAGCAGTTACTCCGCTAACCGTCAACCGCCAGGGGAATATAATTCACCCCTCCACTTT. It yields the protein CASSYSANRQPPGEYNSPLHF.